The 18 T cell receptor beta chains presented below share a single source sample, sequenced in a study of blood T cell repertoires in COVID-19 (dated by TCRdb to the early 2020s). The library was produced with the immunoSEQ multiplex PCR assay. Entries here come from immuneACCESS through TCRdb and include only in-frame sequences with V and J called. Some clones fail to appear in such tables; in the studies checked, an unresolved V gene covers under half of the shortfall, and the cause of the remainder is unknown. A total of under 200,000 clones appear in this sample, less than 90% of them only once. Around 3.1% of the sample is taken by the ten largest. Sequenced sample: PBMCs or T cells enriched from blood (not recorded which). The receptors stem from a woman in her 30s who had been exposed to COVID-19.

The sample holds one count of this clone. The V call is TRBV29-1, the J call TRBJ2-2; 11 nucleotides align to TRBD2. Germline V gene sequence: CDR1 SQVTM, CDR2 ANQGSEA. This CDR3 region has 16 residues. Trimming took 5 bases from V and 0 from J; bases not matched to a gene: 5. Here the CDR3 reads CSVKLAGAANTGELFF. In DNA, the CDR3 is TGCAGCGTTAAACTAGCGGGGGCCGCGAACACCGGGGAGCTGTTTTTT.

The chain couples TRBV28 to TRBJ1-3, with 7 positions matching TRBD1. The CDR3 loop spans 18 amino acids. Germline V gives CDR1 MDHEN, CDR2 SYDVKM. V dropped 3 bases and J dropped 1; count of bases not matched to a gene: 12. The CDR3: CASSFGPLEGASGNTIYF. CDR3 bases: TGTGCCAGCAGTTTTGGTCCCCTCGAGGGGGCATCTGGAAACACCATATATTTT.

This clone was seen just once. The gene calls are TRBV30 and TRBJ1-6; TRBD1 aligns across 7 bases. The germline gives CDR1 GTSNPN, CDR2 SVGIG (reference sequence). The ends lost 3 bases at V and 8 bases at J; junction bases unmatched: 7. CDR3 length equals 14 residues. CDR3 sequence (DNA): TGTGCCTGGAGCGTCGACAGGGTATATTCACCCCTCCACTTT. Amino acid sequence: CAWSVDRVYSPLHF.

The CDR3 sequence: CASSLSSSYGYTF. The CDR3 region has the DNA TGTGCCAGCAGCTTAAGTTCCAGCTATGGCTACACCTTC. This sequence joins TRBV11-2 and TRBJ1-2; D is undetermined. CDR3 length: 13 residues. Germline V gene sequence: CDR1 SGHAT, CDR2 FQNNGV. The V end was cut by 2 bases, the J end by 4 bases, with 8 bases between.

This chain joins TRBV7-7 and TRBJ2-7; 9 bases align to TRBD1. The germline gives CDR1 SSHAT, CDR2 FNYEAQ (reference sequence). This CDR3 region has 15 residues. With V trimmed by 6 bases and J by 1 base, 7 bases remained unmatched. CDR3 sequence (DNA): TGTGCCAGCAGTTCAAAGACAGGGGGATCCTACGAGCAGTACTTC. Residues: CASSSKTGGSYEQYF.

The chain carries TRBV18 and TRBJ2-1; maybe TRBD1 (6 bases). CDR1 is KGHSH and CDR2 is LQKENI in the germline V gene. The CDR3 runs 16 residues. With 0 bases removed from V and 3 bases from J, the gap between germline ends came to 12 bases. The CDR3: CASSPPGQNHYNEQFF. The DNA of the CDR3 is TGTGCCAGCTCACCACCGGGACAAAACCACTACAATGAGCAGTTCTTC.

This chain uses TRBV15 with TRBJ1-4; 7 bases agree with TRBD1. V shed 0 bases, J shed 6 bases, and the junction held 7 bases outside the gene matches. This CDR3 comprises 16 residues. The germline V gene has CDR1 LNHNV and CDR2 YYDKDF (reference sequence). The CDR3 loop is CATSRDRGQEDEKLFF. In nucleotides, the CDR3 is TGTGCCACCAGCAGAGATAGAGGACAGGAAGATGAAAAACTGTTTTTT. Full variable domain (outside the CDR3, taken from reference TRBV15 and TRBJ1-4): DAMVIQNPRYQVTQFGKPVTLSCSQTLNHNVMYWYQQKSSQAPKLLFHYYDKDFNNEADTPDNFQSRRPNTSFCFLDIRSPGLGDTAMYLCATSRDRGQEDEKLFFGSGTQLSVL.

V usage is TRBV29-1 and J usage is TRBJ1-2, with D possibly being TRBD1 (5 bases). Trimming removed 3 bases from V and 4 bases from J, with 9 bases in between. There are 12 residues in the CDR3. In germline, CDR1 is SQVTM, CDR2 ANQGSEA. CDR3 in DNA: TGCAGCGTTGATGCAGGGATCTATGGCTACACCTTC. Translation: CSVDAGIYGYTF.

The chain combines TRBV28 with TRBJ2-2, with 9 nucleotides matching TRBD1. This CDR3 is 16 amino acids long. Per germline, CDR1 MDHEN and CDR2 SYDVKM. The junction had 6 bases not matched to a gene; V was cut back by 2 bases and J by 5 bases. The CDR3 nucleotides are TGTGCCAGCAGTTTAGGGACAGGGAGGTGGACCGGGGAGCTGTTTTTT. Its protein product is CASSLGTGRWTGELFF.

The chain is built from TRBV6-5 and TRBJ2-5, with 8 positions matching TRBD2. V gave up 0 bases and J gave up 5 bases; unmatched junction bases: 8. This CDR3 region has 16 residues. Germline CDR1 and CDR2: MNHEY and SVGAGI. The CDR3 region is CASSYSQRGFWETQYF. The DNA of the CDR3 is TGTGCCAGCAGTTACTCTCAGCGGGGGTTCTGGGAGACCCAGTACTTC.

The chain recombines TRBV7-8 with TRBJ2-7, with TRBD1 identical over 9 bases. The germline V gene has CDR1 SGHVS and CDR2 FQNEAQ. V shed 5 bases and J 2 bases; nucleotides not matched to a gene: 10. There are 16 residues in the CDR3. The CDR3 here is CASSPRGGDRAYEQYF. The CDR3, as DNA: TGTGCCAGCAGCCCCCGTGGGGGGGACAGGGCCTACGAGCAGTACTTC.

The chain uses TRBV5-4 and TRBJ1-2, with D possibly TRBD1 on 5 matching bases. Germline CDR1 SGHNT, CDR2 YYREEE (reference sequence). This CDR3 contains 15 residues. V was shortened by 4 bases and J by 4 bases, with 17 bases between the two germline ends. The CDR3 spells CASSGGAAQGYGYTF. DNA for the CDR3: TGTGCCAGCAGCGGCGGGGCAGCCCAAGGCTATGGCTACACCTTC.

The chain is built from TRBV7-2 and TRBJ1-1, with 9 bases fitting TRBD1. V was clipped by 5 bases and J by 9 bases; unmatched bases: 10. CDR3 size: 14 residues. Germline CDR1 is SGHTA and CDR2 is FQGNSA. CDR3 DNA sequence: TGTGCCAGCAGCCTTGATACAGGGGGCAAAAAAGCTTTCTTT. Translation gives CASSLDTGGKKAFF.

The rearrangement joins TRBV19 to TRBJ1-2, with D possibly TRBD1 on 6 matching bases. V was clipped by 9 bases and J by 4 bases, with 18 bases between them. CDR1 is LNHDA, CDR2 SQIVND, per germline (reference sequence). The CDR3 runs 14 residues. CDR3 region: CASHRQAAVYGYTF. The DNA of the CDR3 is TGTGCCAGCCACCGACAGGCTGCCGTCTATGGCTACACCTTC.

V is TRBV23-1 and J is TRBJ1-2; D gene unclear. TRBV23-1 is known as an ORF, though its function is uncertain. The CDR3 length is 14 residues. Trimming took off 6 bases at V and 3 bases at J, with 14 bases between the two ends. In nucleotides, the CDR3 is TGCGCCAGCAGAACCTATGCCGGTCACTATGGCTACACCTTC. Translated: CASRTYAGHYGYTF.

The chain combines TRBV6-2 or TRBV6-3 with TRBJ1-1, with 8 nucleotides matching TRBD1. Germline V gives CDR1 MNHEY, CDR2 SVGEGT. With V trimmed by 4 bases and J by 0 bases, 16 bases remained unmatched. CDR3 length equals 19 residues. The chain's CDR3 is CASSFNPGTGTPMNTEAFF. The DNA for the CDR3 is TGTGCCAGCAGTTTCAATCCCGGGACAGGTACACCCATGAACACTGAAGCTTTCTTT.

There are a few counts of this clone. V usage is TRBV7-3 and J usage is TRBJ1-2, with 10 bases aligning to TRBD1. The CDR3 contains 13 residues. CDR1 SGHTA and CDR2 FQGTGA come from the germline V gene. J lost 6 bases, V lost 5 bases, and 3 bases had no gene match. CDR3 loop: CASSKGQGDGYTF. The CDR3 DNA is TGTGCCAGCAGCAAAGGACAGGGGGATGGCTACACCTTC. The full variable domain, in which reference TRBV7-3 and TRBJ1-2 provide the parts outside the CDR3, is GAGVSQTPSNKVTEKGKYVELRCDPISGHTALYWYRQSLGQGPEFLIYFQGTGAADDSGLPNDRFFAVRPEGSVSTLKIQRTERGDSAVYLCASSKGQGDGYTFGSGTRLTVV.

CDR3 in amino acids: CASSPSGFLGNTIYF. CDR3 bases: TGTGCCAGCAGCCCCTCGGGGTTTCTTGGAAACACCATATATTTT. The J gene is TRBJ1-3, the V gene TRBV6-5; D is unclear. CDR3 length: 15 amino acids. Germline-derived CDR1 and CDR2 are MNHEY and SVGAGI. The V gene lost 6 bases and the J gene lost 3 bases, with 15 bases spanning the gap.